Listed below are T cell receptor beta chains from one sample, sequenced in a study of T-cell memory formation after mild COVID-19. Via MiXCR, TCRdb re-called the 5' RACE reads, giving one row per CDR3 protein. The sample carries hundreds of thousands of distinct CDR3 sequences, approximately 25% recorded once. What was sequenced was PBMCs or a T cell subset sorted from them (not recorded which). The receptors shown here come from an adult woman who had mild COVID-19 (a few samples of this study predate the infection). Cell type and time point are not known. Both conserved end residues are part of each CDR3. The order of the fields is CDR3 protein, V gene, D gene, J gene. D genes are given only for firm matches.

CASSSPRGGGTEAFF TRBV7-9 . TRBJ1-1
CRVAGGAGNEQFF TRBV20-1 . TRBJ2-1
CASTLVGTNSELFF TRBV4-1 . TRBJ2-2
CASSSDAGETQYF TRBV7-3 . TRBJ2-5
CASSLRAQETQYF TRBV7-2 . TRBJ2-5
CASSLAGDGVGNTIYF TRBV7-2 . TRBJ1-3
CASSPSDRGNSPLHF TRBV6-6 TRBD1 TRBJ1-6
CASGAGVSGDTQYF TRBV6-2/TRBV6-3 . TRBJ2-3
CATSRGSLASGRVNEQFF TRBV15 TRBD2 TRBJ2-1
CASRGTGSRADTQYF TRBV2 TRBD1 TRBJ2-3
CASSSSGGAGGETQYF TRBV5-5 TRBD2 TRBJ2-5
CASSLGAHSNQPQHF TRBV13 . TRBJ1-5
CAISGGGGDEQFF TRBV10-3 . TRBJ2-1
CASTRTSGNEQFF TRBV11-2 TRBD2 TRBJ2-1
CASSQAPKSSYEQYF TRBV4-3 . TRBJ2-7
CASSLTSGISYNEQFF TRBV27 TRBD2 TRBJ2-1
CASSQDLRNTGELFF TRBV3-1 . TRBJ2-2
CASSQESGNEQYF TRBV4-1 . TRBJ2-7
CATSDFRSEQYF TRBV24-1 . TRBJ2-7
CASSETGMGQPQHF TRBV18 TRBD1 TRBJ1-5
CASRDTDTQYF TRBV5-1 . TRBJ2-3
CASSQAGGNRARSYEQYF TRBV3-1 . TRBJ2-7
CASSQLGTANTEAFF TRBV4-1 TRBD1 TRBJ1-1
CAWSEGPNEQFF TRBV30 . TRBJ2-1
CASRTDTDTQYF TRBV3-1 . TRBJ2-3
CSARDYRAERSPLHF TRBV20-1 . TRBJ1-6
CASSEEGGQGEFF TRBV2 . TRBJ2-1
CASSTDGTGGSEQYF TRBV5-1 TRBD1 TRBJ2-7
CSARDPNRGQSHEQYF TRBV20-1 TRBD1 TRBJ2-7
CASSPGGLFTDTQYF TRBV5-1 . TRBJ2-3
CASSLTGGGEPQHF TRBV5-1 . TRBJ1-5
CSVRDRAEDTQYF TRBV29-1 TRBD1 TRBJ2-3
CASSLTRVGGYEQYF TRBV7-2 . TRBJ2-7
CASTDLQGLYNEQFF TRBV5-4 TRBD1 TRBJ2-1
CASSFRPPLTASNTQYF TRBV12-3/TRBV12-4 . TRBJ2-3
CASSAILGADTEAFF TRBV9 . TRBJ1-1
CASSRTSGRTNEQFF TRBV6-5 . TRBJ2-1
CASSPEGGLAMLNEQFF TRBV18 TRBD2 TRBJ2-1
CSYRDRRNTGELFF TRBV29-1 . TRBJ2-2
CSARDLSGQGYEQYF TRBV20-1 TRBD1 TRBJ2-7
CASSLGVPNTEAFF TRBV5-5 . TRBJ1-1